Listed below are T cell receptor beta chains from one sample, sequenced in a study of blood T cell repertoires in COVID-19. Data came from immunoSEQ multiplex PCR; TCRdb stores just in-frame clones and leaves some out. The table shows 160,000 or so clones, with approximately 84% occurring only once. The specimen sequenced was peripheral blood. These receptors originate from an elderly woman with acute or convalescent COVID-19. Each CDR3 is given with its conserved first and last residue. The order of the fields is V gene, D gene, J gene, clone size, CDR3 DNA, CDR3 protein. The D gene is left open where the match is weak. Size is omitted from some rows. Given values are once, few, many or a class for expanded clones.

TRBV2	TRBD1	TRBJ1-4	.	TGTGCCAGCAGTATGACAGGGGTGGGTGAAAAACTGTTTTTT	CASSMTGVGEKLFF
TRBV5-1	.	TRBJ2-3	.	TGCGCCAGCAGCCCCGTAACAGTCACAGATACGCAGTATTTT	CASSPVTVTDTQYF
TRBV5-1	TRBD1	TRBJ1-2	.	TGCGCCAGCAGCCCAACAGGGGGCGATGGCTACACCTTC	CASSPTGGDGYTF
TRBV4-1	.	TRBJ1-2	.	TGCGCCAGCAGCCAAGGGGGAGGGAGGGGGAACTATGGCTACACCTTC	CASSQGGGRGNYGYTF
TRBV7-8	TRBD2	TRBJ2-7	.	TGTGCCAGCAGGTCCGGTAGCGGGAGGAACTACGAGCAGTACTTC	CASRSGSGRNYEQYF
TRBV7-9	TRBD2	TRBJ2-7	.	TGTGCCAGCAGCTTACGCGGGGGGACGAAAGAGCAGTACTTC	CASSLRGGTKEQYF
TRBV30	.	TRBJ1-5	.	TGTGCCTCCAACTCCTGGGCAGGGGATCGCAATCAGCCCCAGCATTTT	CASNSWAGDRNQPQHF
TRBV3-1/TRBV3-2	TRBD1	TRBJ2-7	.	TGTGCCAGCAGCCAAGCATGGGGGACAGGGATCTTCTACGAGCAGTACTTC	CASSQAWGTGIFYEQYF
TRBV5-5	.	TRBJ2-7	.	TGTGCCAGCAGCTGGGCCGGCCGGGACATATCCTACGAGCAGTACTTC	CASSWAGRDISYEQYF
TRBV6-5	TRBD1	TRBJ2-7	once	TGTGCCAGCAGCCCGACAGGGTCCACTGAGCAGTACTTC	CASSPTGSTEQYF
TRBV7-2	.	TRBJ2-3	.	TGTGCCAGCAGTACAACCCCCCTTAGCACAGATACGCAGTATTTT	CASSTTPLSTDTQYF
TRBV19	TRBD1	TRBJ1-4	once	TGTGCCAGTAGAAGGGACAGGGCAACTAATGAAAAACTGTTTTTT	CASRRDRATNEKLFF
TRBV28	TRBD1	TRBJ1-2	.	TGTGCCAGCAATACGCCGACAGGGGCGCAGAGCTATGGCTACACCTTC	CASNTPTGAQSYGYTF
TRBV10-3	.	TRBJ1-2	.	TGTGCCATCAGTGAGCCGGGACTTCTTGGCTACACCTTC	CAISEPGLLGYTF
TRBV5-1	TRBD1	TRBJ1-2	.	TGCGCCAGCAGCGGAGGGACAGGACCCGGCTATGGCTACACCTTC	CASSGGTGPGYGYTF
TRBV18	.	TRBJ1-2	.	TGTGCCAGCTCACCCCAGTTACAGGGTGGAAACTATGGCTACACCTTC	CASSPQLQGGNYGYTF
TRBV5-1	TRBD1	TRBJ2-3	.	TGCGCCAGCAGCCCGCGGACAGGGGGCACAGATACGCAGTATTTT	CASSPRTGGTDTQYF
TRBV5-1	.	TRBJ2-5	few	TGCGCCAGCAGCTTCTCGGAAGAGACCCAGTACTTC	CASSFSEETQYF
TRBV12-5	TRBD2	TRBJ2-5	.	TGTGCTAGTGGTTTGGGTCTAGCGGGGGGGCAGTACCAAGAGACCCAGTACTTC	CASGLGLAGGQYQETQYF
TRBV27	TRBD2	TRBJ2-5	.	TGTGCCAGCAGTGCACTAGCGGGGGGGCAGGAGACCCAGTACTTC	CASSALAGGQETQYF
TRBV7-2	TRBD1	TRBJ1-4	.	TGTGCCAGCAGCTCTCAGACAGGGGGCTTTGAAAAACTGTTTTTT	CASSSQTGGFEKLFF
TRBV5-6	.	TRBJ2-3	.	TGTGCCAGCAGCCGGACTGTCGATACGCAGTATTTT	CASSRTVDTQYF
TRBV18	.	TRBJ2-5	.	TGTGCCAGCTCACAGCAAGACCAAGAGACCCAGTACTTC	CASSQQDQETQYF
TRBV7-2	.	TRBJ1-4	.	TGTGCCAGCAGCCAAGACACCGCAACTAATGAAAAACTGTTTTTT	CASSQDTATNEKLFF
TRBV4-1	.	TRBJ1-2	.	TGCGCCAGCAGCCAAGATCCCACAGGGCTAACCCCGGAGAATGGCTACACCTTC	CASSQDPTGLTPENGYTF
TRBV6-5	.	TRBJ1-2	.	TGTGCCAGCAGCCAGCGGGGGGACTATGGCTACACCTTC	CASSQRGDYGYTF
TRBV28	.	TRBJ1-1	.	TGTGCCAGCAGTTTCCCCAAAGGGGGCACTGAAGCTTTCTTT	CASSFPKGGTEAFF
TRBV12-3/TRBV12-4	.	TRBJ2-2	.	TGTGCCAGCAGTTTGCAGGGGATCGGGGAGCTGTTTTTT	CASSLQGIGELFF
TRBV27	TRBD1	TRBJ2-7	.	TGTGCCAGCAGCCGGTGGGGACAGGGTTTCTACGAGCAGTACTTC	CASSRWGQGFYEQYF
TRBV28	TRBD2	TRBJ2-1	.	TGTGCCAGCAGTGACGCTAGCGGGTTTCCCTACAATGAGCAGTTCTTC	CASSDASGFPYNEQFF
TRBV30	.	TRBJ1-5	once	TGTGCCTGGAACCCGGGACATATTAGCAATCAGCCCCAGCATTTT	CAWNPGHISNQPQHF
TRBV3-1/TRBV3-2	TRBD1	TRBJ1-2	few	TGTGCCAGCAGCCAGGGACAGTGGGGAGGTGGCTACACCTTC	CASSQGQWGGGYTF
TRBV29-1	.	TRBJ2-3	.	TGCAGCGAGCGAGGACAGACGGGGACAGATACGCAGTATTTT	CSERGQTGTDTQYF
TRBV28	TRBD1	TRBJ2-3	.	TGTGCCAGCAGTTCCTGGACAGGGACAGATACGCAGTATTTT	CASSSWTGTDTQYF
TRBV5-4	TRBD1	TRBJ2-4	.	TGTGCCAGCAGCCGGACAGGGGGCGCCGCCAAAAACATTCAGTACTTC	CASSRTGGAAKNIQYF
TRBV12-5	.	TRBJ2-7	.	TGTGCTAGTGGTTTGGTAAGGGGAGACAGGTCGGGATACGAGCAGTACTTC	CASGLVRGDRSGYEQYF
TRBV4-1	.	TRBJ2-3	once	TGCGCCAGCAGCCCCCGGGGAAGCACAGATACGCAGTATTTT	CASSPRGSTDTQYF
TRBV28	.	TRBJ1-6	.	TGTGCCAGCCGAGGTTGGTGGAATTCACCCCTCCACTTT	CASRGWWNSPLHF
TRBV29-1	.	TRBJ1-2	.	TGCAGCGTTGAAAGGGAGACCTATGGCTACACCTTC	CSVERETYGYTF
TRBV28	TRBD1	TRBJ1-2	.	TGTGCCAGCAGGCGGACAGGGGTTAGGGGCTACACCTTC	CASRRTGVRGYTF
TRBV5-1	TRBD1	TRBJ2-1	.	TGCGCCAGCAGGTCCAGGGGGGACAGGGGCTACAATGAGCAGTTCTTC	CASRSRGDRGYNEQFF
TRBV27	TRBD1	TRBJ1-2	.	TGTGCCAGCAGTTTTGCCAGGGGGGATGGCTACACCTTC	CASSFARGDGYTF
TRBV2	.	TRBJ1-3	once	TGTGCCAGCAGTGATGAGAACTACTCTGGAAACACCATATATTTT	CASSDENYSGNTIYF
TRBV27	.	TRBJ1-4	.	TGTGCCAGCAGTTTTCTACGCGCCCCCAGGGCGGAACTGTTTTTT	CASSFLRAPRAELFF
TRBV2	.	TRBJ1-4	.	TGTGCCAGCAGTGCGCAGGGAGGGGGGATAAAAGAAAAACTGTTTTTT	CASSAQGGGIKEKLFF